The 31 T cell receptor beta chains below come from one sample, sequenced in a study of blood T cell repertoires in COVID-19. Data came from immunoSEQ multiplex PCR; TCRdb stores just in-frame clones and leaves some out. The sample contains roughly 80,000 clones, roughly nine tenths of which appear only once. Sequenced sample: peripheral blood. The receptors derive from a human donor in a cohort sampled during active COVID-19.

This rearrangement joins TRBV11-3 to TRBJ2-5, with 12 positions matching TRBD2. Unmatched junction bases numbered 3, after V lost 0 bases and J lost 7 bases. CDR1 SGHNT and CDR2 YENEEA come from the germline V gene. The length of the CDR3 is 15 residues. The CDR3 is CASSLDGLAGRTQYF. Written as DNA, the CDR3 is TGTGCCAGCAGCTTAGACGGACTAGCGGGAAGGACCCAGTACTTC. The entire variable domain, with the rest obtained from reference TRBV11-3 and TRBJ2-5, is as follows: EAGVVQSPRYKIIEKKQPVAFWCNPISGHNTLYWYLQNLGQGPELLIRYENEEAVDDSQLPKDRFSAERLKGVDSTLKIQPAELGDSAVYLCASSLDGLAGRTQYFGPGTRLLVL.

Details on this clone: Different DNA sequences within this sample yield the same CDR3. The chain links TRBV29-1 to TRBJ1-5; 8 positions agree with TRBD1. This CDR3 is built from 13 residues. The V segment lost 4 bases and the J segment 3 bases; nucleotides outside the gene matches: 2. The germline V gene encodes CDR1 SQVTM and CDR2 ANQGSEA. For the CDR3, the DNA is TGCAGCGTTGCGACAGGGGTCAATCAGCCCCAGCATTTT. This codes for CSVATGVNQPQHF. Complete variable domain (other parts from reference TRBV29-1 and TRBJ1-5): SAVISQKPSRDICQRGTSLTIQCQVDSQVTMMFWYRQQPGQSLTLIATANQGSEATYESGFVIDKFPISRPNLTFSTLTVSNMSPEDSSIYLCSVATGVNQPQHFGDGTRLSIL.

This clone was counted a few times. An end of the junction does not agree with germline; a read error may underlie this. V is TRBV6-5 and J is TRBJ2-7; TRBD1 matches 9 bases. Per the germline V gene, CDR1 is MNHEY and CDR2 is SVGAGI. This CDR3 has 15 residues. CDR3 loop: CASNYRDRDGHEQYF. The CDR3, as DNA: TGTGCCAGCAATTACCGGGACAGGGATGGTCACGAGCAGTACTTC.

The chain employs TRBV7-9 and TRBJ2-1; D remains ambiguous. Deletions cut 0 bases from V and 5 bases from J, with 8 bases between. Germline loops: CDR1 SEHNR, CDR2 FQNEAQ (reference sequence). The CDR3 extends over 14 amino acids. The CDR3 DNA follows: TGTGCCAGCAGCTTAGCCCAGATACACAATGAGCAGTTCTTC. Amino acid sequence: CASSLAQIHNEQFF.

CDR3 in amino acids: CSALDGYEQYF. The CDR3, as DNA: TGCAGTGCTCTAGACGGCTACGAGCAGTACTTC. The chain couples TRBV20-1 to TRBJ2-7, with D hard to call. The V end lost 5 bases, the J end lost 3 bases, and 8 bases lay between the germline ends. The CDR3 contains 11 residues. In germline, CDR1 is DFQATT, CDR2 SNEGSKA (reference sequence).

This chain links TRBV6-6 with TRBJ2-3; the D gene is possibly TRBD1 (6 bases). There are 14 residues in the CDR3. The germline V and J ends were trimmed by 10 bases and 4 bases, with 18 bases remaining between them. Germline loops: CDR1 MNHNY, CDR2 SVGAGI (reference sequence). CDR3 sequence (DNA): TGTGCCACCTCACCCGGACAGTTTGCAGATACGCAGTATTTT. Its translation: CATSPGQFADTQYF.

This chain joins TRBV5-5 and TRBJ1-2; 10 bases map to TRBD1. This CDR3 contains 14 residues. The junction had 6 bases not matched to a gene; V was cut back by 4 bases and J by 6 bases. Germline-derived CDR1 and CDR2 are SGHKS and YYEKEE (reference sequence). DNA for the CDR3: TGTGCCAGCAGCCCCATCGGGACAGGGGATGGCTACACCTTC. The encoded protein is CASSPIGTGDGYTF.

In DNA form, the CDR3 reads TGTGCCATCAGGGGGATCGGGGGGATCAAAACAGATACGCAGTATTTT. The encoded protein is CAIRGIGGIKTDTQYF. The chain carries TRBV10-3 and TRBJ2-3; 7 bases map to TRBD2. Trimming cost V 6 bases and J 3 bases; bases outside gene matches: 12. The CDR3 covers 16 residues. Germline assignment: CDR1 ENHRY and CDR2 SYGVKD.

CDR3: CASSLDTYYGYTF. The CDR3 DNA is TGCGCCAGCAGCTTGGACACCTACTATGGCTACACCTTC. The rearrangement links TRBV5-1 to TRBJ1-2; D unclear. With 0 bases removed from V and 3 bases from J, the gap between germline ends came to 6 bases. Germline CDR1 SGHRS, CDR2 YFSETQ. This CDR3 has 13 residues.

V and J are TRBV5-6 and TRBJ2-7, with D perhaps TRBD2 (6 bases). CDR1 is SGHDT, CDR2 YYEEEE, per germline. The CDR3 sequence is 15 residues long. The ends were cut back, 5 bases at V and 0 bases at J, with 15 bases in the middle. CDR3 nucleotide sequence: TGTGCCAGCAGTATTTGGGCGGGAAGCTCCTACGAGCAGTACTTC. This codes for CASSIWAGSSYEQYF. Full variable domain (rest looked up from reference TRBV5-6 and TRBJ2-7): DAGVTQSPTHLIKTRGQQVTLRCSPKSGHDTVSWYQQALGQGPQFIFQYYEEEERQRGNFPDRFSGHQFPNYSSELNVNALLLGDSALYLCASSIWAGSSYEQYFGPGTRLTVT.

The chain recombines TRBV7-3 with TRBJ2-3; TRBD2 aligns across 9 bases. This CDR3 is built from 15 residues. Looked up from germline, CDR1 is SGHTA and CDR2 is FQGTGA. Unmatched junction bases numbered 8, after V lost 5 bases and J lost 5 bases. The CDR3 here is CASSPRLAGQDTQYF. The CDR3 DNA reads TGTGCCAGCAGCCCACGTCTAGCGGGACAAGATACGCAGTATTTT.

The V gene is TRBV21-1, the J gene TRBJ2-1; TRBD2 is taken as the D call from the table, unchecked against the DNA. TRBV21-1 is listed as a pseudogene. CDR3 length: 13 amino acids. The DNA for the CDR3 is TGTGCCAGCAGCGGGACTAGCGGGGGAGGGCAGTTCTTC. Its translation: CASSGTSGGGQFF.

CDR3 nucleotide sequence: TGTGCCAGCACCCGGGGACTAGCGGACTACAATGAGCAGTTCTTC. It encodes CASTRGLADYNEQFF. The chain uses TRBV4-2 and TRBJ2-1, with 11 bases lining up with TRBD2. The V and J ends lost 7 bases and 3 bases, in that order; junction bases with no gene match: 5. Germline lookup yields CDR1 LGHNA and CDR2 YNFKEQ. The CDR3 is 15 residues long.

The chain joins TRBV19 to TRBJ2-7, with 7 bases identical to TRBD2. J was trimmed by 2 bases and V by 1 base; bases with no gene match: 11. This CDR3 is built from 17 residues. Germline V gene lookup returns CDR1 LNHDA and CDR2 SQIVND (reference sequence). CDR3 in DNA: TGTGCCAGTAGTATAGTCCGAGCGGGGCGAATCACCTACGAGCAGTACTTC. Translation: CASSIVRAGRITYEQYF.

The chain couples TRBV29-1 to TRBJ1-1, with 11 bases fitting TRBD1. Germline CDR1 is SQVTM and CDR2 is ANQGSEA. The CDR3 length is 17 residues. J was trimmed by 5 bases and V by 8 bases; bases with no gene match: 19. This chain's CDR3 is CSTAGDRGYMGLTEAFF. Here the CDR3 DNA reads TGCAGCACCGCAGGGGACAGGGGGTACATGGGTTTGACTGAAGCTTTCTTT.

This sequence joins TRBV2 and TRBJ2-3; 8 bases match TRBD2. The V and J ends lost 4 bases and 3 bases, in that order; junction bases with no gene match: 6. CDR3 length: 15 amino acids. The V gene's germline CDR1 is SNHLY and CDR2 FYNNEI. The CDR3 sequence: CASSVRGGGTDTQYF. CDR3 in DNA: TGTGCCAGCAGTGTTCGGGGGGGAGGAACAGATACGCAGTATTTT.

This chain links TRBV7-2 with TRBJ2-3, with TRBD1 matching 7 bases. This CDR3 has 13 residues. V gave up 4 bases and J gave up 9 bases; unmatched junction bases: 7. Per the germline V gene, CDR1 is SGHTA and CDR2 is FQGNSA. In nucleotides, the CDR3 is TGTGCCAGCAGCTCCTCCAGGGGGTGGACGCAGTATTTT. It translates to CASSSSRGWTQYF.

The chain joins TRBV15 to TRBJ1-1, with 7 nucleotides matching TRBD1. V lost 0 bases to trimming and J lost 6 bases; unmatched junction nucleotides: 7. The CDR3 loop spans 15 amino acids. The germline CDR1 and CDR2 sequences are LNHNV and YYDKDF (reference sequence). The CDR3 DNA is TGTGCCACCAGCAGAGAGTTAGGGGGCATAGCTGAAGCTTTCTTT. This codes for CATSRELGGIAEAFF.

This clone appeared once. The chain carries TRBV5-1 and TRBJ2-3, with 10 bases identical to TRBD2. After removal of 2 bases from V and 3 bases from J, the junction contained 9 bases not matched to a gene. The CDR3 consists of 17 residues. From germline, CDR1 is SGHRS and CDR2 YFSETQ. The CDR3 loop reads CASSFTASGRATDTQYF. CDR3 in DNA: TGCGCCAGCAGCTTCACCGCTAGCGGGAGAGCGACAGATACGCAGTATTTT.

The rearrangement links TRBV13 to TRBJ2-1; D perhaps matches TRBD2 (6 bases). Germline values: CDR1 PRHDT, CDR2 FYEKMQ (reference sequence). CDR3 length: 16 residues. Deletions cut 3 bases from V and 3 bases from J, with 15 bases between. The CDR3 coding sequence is TGTGCCAGCAGCTTCACCGGGACTCAAATCTACAATGAGCAGTTCTTC. This sequence encodes CASSFTGTQIYNEQFF.

This clone was seen more than once but under ten times. The V and J genes are TRBV14 and TRBJ2-2, with 8 bases identical to TRBD1. Per germline, CDR1 SGHDN and CDR2 FVKESK. CDR3 length: 15 amino acids. V lost 6 bases to trimming and J lost 2 bases; unmatched junction nucleotides: 5. CDR3: CASSRTGTNTGELFF. The DNA of the CDR3 is TGTGCCAGCAGTCGGACAGGGACAAACACCGGGGAGCTGTTTTTT.

The chain has TRBV2 and TRBJ2-7, with a tentative D call TRBD1 (6 bases). There are 15 residues in the CDR3. The germline gives CDR1 SNHLY, CDR2 FYNNEI. The ends were cut back, 7 bases at V and 2 bases at J, with 18 bases in the middle. This CDR3 reads CASTSTGTKTYEQYF. CDR3 DNA: TGTGCCAGCACATCAACCGGGACAAAAACCTACGAGCAGTACTTC. The entire variable domain, with the rest obtained from reference TRBV2 and TRBJ2-7, is as follows: EPEVTQTPSHQVTQMGQEVILRCVPISNHLYFYWYRQILGQKVEFLVSFYNNEISEKSEIFDDQFSVERPDGSNFTLKIRSTKLEDSAMYFCASTSTGTKTYEQYFGPGTRLTVT.

This clone was observed a single time. The chain links TRBV5-4 to TRBJ2-5; D call uncertain. The CDR3 length is 11 residues. Per the germline V gene, CDR1 is SGHNT and CDR2 is YYREEE (reference sequence). Trimming took off 4 bases at V and 2 bases at J, with 3 bases between the two ends. The CDR3 region is CASSTQETQYF. As DNA, the CDR3 is TGTGCCAGCAGCACTCAAGAGACCCAGTACTTC.

This chain joins TRBV30 and TRBJ2-2, with D possibly TRBD1 on 6 matching bases. V gave up 3 bases and J gave up 4 bases, with 15 bases separating them. This CDR3 spans 15 amino acids. The germline CDR1 and CDR2 sequences are GTSNPN and SVGIG (reference sequence). The CDR3 region is CAWRTQGLGTGELFF. DNA for the CDR3: TGTGCCTGGAGGACACAGGGCTTGGGCACCGGGGAGCTGTTTTTT.

The V gene is TRBV20-1, the J gene TRBJ1-1, with 10 positions matching TRBD1. Losses at the gene ends were 3 bases for V and 0 bases for J; bases not matched to a gene: 7. The CDR3 extends over 16 amino acids. Germline lookup yields CDR1 DFQATT and CDR2 SNEGSKA (reference sequence). The CDR3 reads CSASRQGAVVNTEAFF. The CDR3 coding sequence is TGCAGTGCTAGTAGACAGGGGGCGGTGGTGAACACTGAAGCTTTCTTT.

J is TRBJ2-7 and V is TRBV5-1, with TRBD1 matching over 8 bases. Germline V gene lookup returns CDR1 SGHRS and CDR2 YFSETQ. The CDR3 length is 13 residues. With 0 bases clipped from V and 6 bases from J, the junction kept 2 bases outside the gene matches. The CDR3 nucleotides are TGCGCCAGCAGCTTGGATGACAGGGGCGAGCAGTACTTC. Translated, it gives CASSLDDRGEQYF.

The chain employs TRBV3-1 (or the pseudogene TRBV3-2) and TRBJ1-2, with 9 positions matching TRBD1. With 4 bases clipped from V and 6 bases from J, the junction kept 6 bases outside the gene matches. The CDR3 sequence is 14 residues long. Per germline, CDR1 LGHDT and CDR2 YNNKEL (reference sequence). CDR3: CASSRGQGMNGYTF. CDR3 bases: TGTGCCAGCAGCCGCGGACAGGGGATGAATGGCTACACCTTC.

V usage is TRBV29-1 and J usage is TRBJ2-1; TRBD2 matches at 10 bases. Per germline, CDR1 SQVTM and CDR2 ANQGSEA. V was clipped by 5 bases and J by 7 bases; unmatched bases: 5. The CDR3 runs to 13 residues. The CDR3 protein is CSVSGRAMNEQFF. DNA for the CDR3: TGCAGCGTTAGCGGGAGGGCCATGAATGAGCAGTTCTTC.

V gene TRBV7-9 combines with J gene TRBJ2-7; 7 positions agree with TRBD1. Germline V gene sequence: CDR1 SEHNR, CDR2 FQNEAQ (reference sequence). J gave up 2 bases and V 5 bases, and 6 bases lay outside the gene matches. This CDR3 spans 14 amino acids. The CDR3 loop is CASSNPGGTYEQYF. In nucleotides, the CDR3 is TGTGCCAGCAGCAATCCAGGGGGTACCTACGAGCAGTACTTC. Based on the CDR3 plus reference TRBV7-9 and TRBJ2-7, the full variable domain is DTGVSQNPRHKITKRGQNVTFRCDPISEHNRLYWYRQTLGQGPEFLTYFQNEAQLEKSRLLSDRFSAERPKGSFSTLEIQRTEQGDSAMYLCASSNPGGTYEQYFGPGTRLTVT.

This chain connects TRBV6-5 to TRBJ1-1; TRBD1 aligns across 7 bases. Germline CDR1 MNHEY, CDR2 SVGAGI. The CDR3 has 15 residues. Trimming at V came to 6 bases and at J to 0 bases, leaving 7 bases not matched to a gene. CDR3 loop: CASRPMTGLNTEAFF. The CDR3 DNA reads as TGTGCCAGCAGACCAATGACAGGGTTGAACACTGAAGCTTTCTTT.

This clone was detected only a few times. This chain links TRBV2 with TRBJ2-3, with TRBD1 matching 9 bases. V dropped 8 bases and J dropped 3; count of bases not matched to a gene: 3. The length of the CDR3 is 13 residues. Germline CDR1 is SNHLY and CDR2 is FYNNEI. Written as DNA, the CDR3 is TGTGCCAGCGCGGGACAGGGAACAGATACGCAGTATTTT. Protein sequence: CASAGQGTDTQYF. Combining the CDR3 with reference TRBV2 and TRBJ2-3 gives the whole variable domain EPEVTQTPSHQVTQMGQEVILRCVPISNHLYFYWYRQILGQKVEFLVSFYNNEISEKSEIFDDQFSVERPDGSNFTLKIRSTKLEDSAMYFCASAGQGTDTQYFGPGTRLTVL.